In its sample, the clone carrying this T cell receptor (beta chain) was seen a few times. What it binds is unknown. The record originates from a study of shared clonotypes between healthy human individuals. Findings and caveats of the study: For naive CD4 cells, 4% to 6% of clonotypes were shared across a handful of donors.

In replicate PCRs of sorted subsets, about 190 ng DNA, about 29,000 T cell genomes, was used. Profiled with immunoSEQ multiplex PCR; TCRdb holds only in-frame clones, not every one. The profile covers over a million clones, with around 97% appearing a single time and approximately 1.1% taken by the ten largest. The study enrolled healthy HIV-negative adults without recent acute infections or vaccinations as donors. Caucasian adults living in Nashville, Tennessee, provided all samples. The germline gives CDR1 LNHDA, CDR2 SQIVND (reference sequence). The CDR3 spans 12 residues. The V gene lost 8 bases and the J gene lost 2 bases, with 7 bases spanning the gap.

The receptor's source is a man aged 30 to 45 in good health. The sample comprised naive CD4+ T cells sorted from blood. Subset meaning: CD45RA+ positively selected. The chain has TRBV19 and TRBJ2-1; D not resolved. The CDR3 region has the DNA TGTGCCAGTCTAAACACCTACAATGAGCAGTTCTTC. Translated, it gives CASLNTYNEQFF.